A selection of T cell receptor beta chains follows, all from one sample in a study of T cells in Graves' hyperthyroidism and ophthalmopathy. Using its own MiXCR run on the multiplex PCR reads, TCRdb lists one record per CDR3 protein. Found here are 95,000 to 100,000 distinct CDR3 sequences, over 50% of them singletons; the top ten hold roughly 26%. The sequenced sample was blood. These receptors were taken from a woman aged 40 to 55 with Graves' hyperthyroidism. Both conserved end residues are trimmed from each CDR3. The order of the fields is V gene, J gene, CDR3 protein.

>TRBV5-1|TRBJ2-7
ASSLEGAPYEQY
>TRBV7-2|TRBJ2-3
ASSLVGGRSPDTQY
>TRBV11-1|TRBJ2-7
ASSLQGGISYEQY
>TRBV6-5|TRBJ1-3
ATGSGQGATGLNTIY
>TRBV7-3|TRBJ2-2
ASSPGPGELF
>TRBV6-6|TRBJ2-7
ASGTYEQY
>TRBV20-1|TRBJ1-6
SARQQGANSPLH
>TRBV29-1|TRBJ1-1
SSVGAAGGGSRTDEAF
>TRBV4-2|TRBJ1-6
ASSEAGTSSPLH
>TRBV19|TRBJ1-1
ASSPAGTGASEAF
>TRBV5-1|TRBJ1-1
ASSTQGDRTEAF
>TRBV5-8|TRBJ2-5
ASSLLGLGETQY
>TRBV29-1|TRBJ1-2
SVTGGAGGYT
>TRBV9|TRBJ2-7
ASSVEAQVDEQY
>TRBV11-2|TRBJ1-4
ASSLPGTNEKLF
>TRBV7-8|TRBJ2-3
ASSFWGLQRDTQY
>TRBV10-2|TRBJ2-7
ASRVLDNTYEQY